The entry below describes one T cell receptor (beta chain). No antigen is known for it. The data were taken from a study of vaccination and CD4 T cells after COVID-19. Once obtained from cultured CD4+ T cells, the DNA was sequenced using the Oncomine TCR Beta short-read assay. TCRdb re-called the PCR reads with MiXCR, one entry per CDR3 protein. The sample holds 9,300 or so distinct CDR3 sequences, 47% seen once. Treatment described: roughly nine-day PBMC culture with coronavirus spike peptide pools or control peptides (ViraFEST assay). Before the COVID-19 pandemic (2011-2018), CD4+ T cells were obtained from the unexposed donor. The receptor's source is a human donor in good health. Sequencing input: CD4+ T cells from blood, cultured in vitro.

The CDR3 DNA follows: TGTGCCAGCAGCTTTGGAGGGGGAAAGGATTTGTGGAATCAGCCCCAGCATTTT. Its translation: CASSFGGGKDLWNQPQHF. The V and J genes are TRBV7-8 and TRBJ1-5; D possibly corresponds to TRBD1 (6 bases). The CDR3 is 18 amino acids. Germline loops: CDR1 SGHVS, CDR2 FQNEAQ. V was clipped by 3 bases and J by 4 bases, with 22 bases between them.